This TCR beta chain was sequenced for a study of blood T cell repertoires in COVID-19. Repertoires were generated with immunoSEQ multiplex PCR, while TCRdb's copy carries only in-frame clones and drops some. The table shows some 130,000 clones, with approximately 88% occurring only once. This sequence was found in a man aged 45 to 65 with acute or convalescent COVID-19. Source material: peripheral blood.

The CDR3 bases are TGCGCCAGCAGTAAACAGGGGCTTCGGGAGCTGTTTTTT. Translating gives CASSKQGLRELFF. This rearrangement joins TRBV10-1 to TRBJ2-2, with 7 positions matching TRBD1. Losses at the gene ends were 5 bases for V and 9 bases for J; bases not matched to a gene: 6. The CDR3 length is 13 residues. CDR1 is WNHNN and CDR2 is SYGVQD in the germline V gene (reference sequence).